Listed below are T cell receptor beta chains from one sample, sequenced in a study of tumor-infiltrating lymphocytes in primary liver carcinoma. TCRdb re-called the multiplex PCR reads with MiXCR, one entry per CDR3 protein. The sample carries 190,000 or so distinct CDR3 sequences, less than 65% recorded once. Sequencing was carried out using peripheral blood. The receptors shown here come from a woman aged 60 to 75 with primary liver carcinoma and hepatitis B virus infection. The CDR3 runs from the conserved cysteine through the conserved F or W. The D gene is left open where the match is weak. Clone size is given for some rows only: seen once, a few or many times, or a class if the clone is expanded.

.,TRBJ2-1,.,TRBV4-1,CSSSEGTDPSARHEQFF,TGCTCCAGCAGCGAAGGGACGGACCCTTCCGCTCGTCATGAGCAGTTCTTC
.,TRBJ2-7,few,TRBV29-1,CSVTPISGTPPYEQYF,TGCAGCGTCACCCCCATTAGCGGAACTCCACCCTACGAGCAGTACTTC
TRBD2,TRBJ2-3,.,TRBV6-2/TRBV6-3,CASSYSAGFTDTQYF,TGTGCCAGTAGTTACTCAGCGGGATTCACAGATACGCAGTATTTT
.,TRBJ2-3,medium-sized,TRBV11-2,CASSLVSRSTDTQYF,TGTGCCAGCAGCTTAGTAAGCCGCAGCACAGATACGCAGTATTTT
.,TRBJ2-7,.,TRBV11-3,CASSLCPGAYERYF,TGTGCCAGCAGCTTATGTCCAGGGGCCTACGAGCGGTACTTC
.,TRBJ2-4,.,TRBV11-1,CASNFNRQNIQYF,TGTGCCAGCAACTTCAACAGACAAAACATTCAGTATTTC
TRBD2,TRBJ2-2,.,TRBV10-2,CATKLGGELLF,TGCGCCACCAAACTGGGGGGGGAGCTGCTTTTT
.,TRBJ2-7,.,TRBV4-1,CASSQPHGLDYEQNF,TGTGCCAGCAGCCAACCACACGGACTCGATTACGAGCAGAACTTC
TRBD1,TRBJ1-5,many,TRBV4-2,CASSQVARTGLEPQHF,TGTGCCAGCAGCCAAGTTGCCAGGACAGGGTTAGAGCCCCAGCATTTT
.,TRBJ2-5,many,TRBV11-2,CASSLLRHETQYF,TGTGCCAGCAGCTTATTACGGCACGAGACCCAGTACTTC
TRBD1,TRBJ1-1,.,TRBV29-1,CSVEGRDRGTRGAEALF,TGCAGCGTTGAGGGTCGGGACAGGGGAACTAGGGGGGCTGAAGCTCTCTTT
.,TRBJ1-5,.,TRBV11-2,CASSLGKGRAQPQHF,TGCGCCAGCAGCTTAGGCAAGGGGAGGGCACAGCCCCAGCATTTT
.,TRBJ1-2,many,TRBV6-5,CASSYDHGLRGNGYTF,TGTGCCAGCAGTTACGACCACGGACTGAGGGGCAATGGCTACACCTTC
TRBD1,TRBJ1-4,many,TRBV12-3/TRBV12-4,CASRILPGQGFGKLFF,TGTGCCAGCAGGATCTTACCGGGACAGGGGTTCGGAAAACTGTTTTTT
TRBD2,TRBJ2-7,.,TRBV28,CASSQLAVPYEQYF,TGTGCCAGCAGTCAACTAGCGGTCCCCTACGAGCAGTACTTC
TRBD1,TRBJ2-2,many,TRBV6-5,CASSYWTGGSNGELFF,TGTGCCAGCAGTTACTGGACAGGGGGCTCTAACGGGGAGCTGTTTTTT
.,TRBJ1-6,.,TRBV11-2,CASSSTHMDRSPLHF,TGCGCCAGTAGCTCCACACACATGGACCGGTCACCCCTCCACTTT
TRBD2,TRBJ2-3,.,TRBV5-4,CASFWREGGDTRYF,TGTGCCAGCTTTTGGCGGGAGGGCGGAGATACGCGGTATTTT
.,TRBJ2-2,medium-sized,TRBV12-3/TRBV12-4,CASSLGQPTGELFF,TGTGCCAGCAGTTTAGGGCAGCCGACCGGGGAGCTGTTTTTT
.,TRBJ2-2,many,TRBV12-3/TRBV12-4,CASSLSGHNTGELFF,TGTGCCAGCAGTTTGAGCGGGCATAACACCGGGGAGCTGTTTTTT
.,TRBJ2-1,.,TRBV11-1,CANSPGQFYNEQFF,TGTGCCAACAGCCCTGGGCAGTTCTACAATGAGCAGTTCTTC
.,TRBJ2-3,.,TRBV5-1,CASILLVGAVPDTQYF,TGCGCCAGCATCTTGTTGGTGGGAGCCGTCCCAGATACGCAGTATTTT
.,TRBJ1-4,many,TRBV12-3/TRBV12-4,CASSPGLNEKLFF,TGTGCCAGCAGTCCCGGTCTGAATGAAAAACTGTTTTTT
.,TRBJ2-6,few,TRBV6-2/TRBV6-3,CASAPLPPANVLTF,TGTGCCAGCGCCCCTTTACCTCCGGCCAACGTCCTGACTTTC
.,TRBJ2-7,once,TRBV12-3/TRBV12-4,CASSTSGDYEQYF,TGTGCCAGCAGTACCAGCGGAGACTACGAGCAGTACTTC
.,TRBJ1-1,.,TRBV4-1,CASNQEWQGSGNTEAFF,TGCGCCAGCAACCAAGAGTGGCAGGGTTCAGGGAACACTGAAGCTTTCTTT
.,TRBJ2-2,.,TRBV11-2,CSSSPDRVNAGELFF,TGTTCCAGCAGTCCCGATAGGGTCAACGCCGGGGAGCTGTTTTTT
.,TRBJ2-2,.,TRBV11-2,CTSSFNRASVNTGELVF,TGTACCAGCAGCTTTAATAGGGCTAGCGTGAACACCGGGGAGCTGGTTTTT
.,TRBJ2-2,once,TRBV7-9,CASSLGSPRELFF,TGTGCCAGCAGCTTGGGTTCTCCCAGGGAGCTGTTTTTT
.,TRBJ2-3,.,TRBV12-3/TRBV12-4,CASSASPGGPSTDTQYF,TGTGCCAGCAGTGCGTCCCCCGGCGGCCCTAGCACAGATACGCAGTATTTT
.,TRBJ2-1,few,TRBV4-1,CASSAGLQLF,TGCGCCAGCAGCGCGGGACTGCAGCTCTTC
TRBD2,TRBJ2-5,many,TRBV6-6,CASSGRAGKETQYF,TGTGCCAGCAGCGGTAGAGCGGGAAAAGAGACCCAGTACTTC
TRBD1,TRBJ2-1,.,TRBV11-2,CTSSLLNDRGNEQFF,TGTACTAGCAGCTTACTTAATGACAGGGGGAATGAGCAGTTCTTC
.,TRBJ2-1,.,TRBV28,CASSLWAAKNSYNEQFF,TGTGCCAGCAGTTTATGGGCAGCGAAGAACTCCTACAATGAGCAGTTCTTC
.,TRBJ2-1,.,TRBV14,CASSQHWLGVSALYNEQFF,TGTGCCAGCAGCCAACATTGGCTAGGAGTAAGCGCGCTCTACAATGAGCAGTTCTTC
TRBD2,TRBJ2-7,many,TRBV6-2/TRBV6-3,CASTSRTSGSYEQYF,TGTGCCAGCACCTCCCGGACTAGCGGTTCCTACGAGCAGTACTTC
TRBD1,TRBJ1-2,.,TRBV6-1,CASSEGQGTAYGYTF,TGTGCCAGCAGTGAGGGACAGGGGACGGCCTATGGCTACACCTTC
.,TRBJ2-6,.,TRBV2,CASRNSGANVLTF,TGTGCCAGTAGAAACTCTGGGGCCAACGTCCTGACTTTC
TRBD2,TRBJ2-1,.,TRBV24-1,CATSDTGLAGGNEQFF,TGTGCCACCAGTGATACCGGACTAGCGGGAGGCAATGAGCAATTCTTC
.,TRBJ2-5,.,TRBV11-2,CASCLEYSACETQYF,TGTGCCAGCTGCTTAGAGTATAGCGCTTGCGAGACCCAGTACTTC
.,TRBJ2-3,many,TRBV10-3,CATKDTTQYF,TGTGCCACCAAAGACACCACGCAGTATTTT
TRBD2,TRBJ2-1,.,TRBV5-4,CASILETSEYNEQFF,TGTGCCAGCATCTTGGAAACTAGCGAGTACAATGAGCAGTTCTTT
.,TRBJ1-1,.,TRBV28,CASTRTVENTEAFF,TGTGCCAGCACCCGGACAGTTGAGAACACTGAAGCTTTCTTT
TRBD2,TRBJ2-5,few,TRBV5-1,CASSPGTSGSGETQYF,TGCGCCAGCAGCCCCGGGACTAGCGGGAGTGGTGAGACCCAGTACTTC
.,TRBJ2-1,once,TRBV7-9,CASSFWGRSYNEQFF,TGTGCCAGCAGCTTCTGGGGAAGGTCCTACAATGAGCAGTTCTTC
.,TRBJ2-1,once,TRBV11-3,CASGLGFGGLSYNEQFF,TGCGCCAGCGGCTTAGGGTTCGGCGGGCTTTCATACAATGAGCAGTTCTTC
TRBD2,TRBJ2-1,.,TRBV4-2,CASSQGDPGLAGFFSEQFF,TGTGCCAGCAGCCAGGGTGATCCCGGACTAGCGGGATTTTTCAGTGAGCAGTTCTTC
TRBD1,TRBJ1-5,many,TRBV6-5,CASSRTGLGNQPQHF,TGTGCCAGCAGTCGGACAGGTTTGGGCAATCAGCCCCAGCATTTT
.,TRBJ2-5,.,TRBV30,CAWSHYYGETQYF,TGTGCCTGGAGCCACTACTACGGGGAGACCCAGTACTTC
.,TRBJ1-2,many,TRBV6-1,CASGGYPYGYTF,TGTGCCAGCGGCGGGTACCCCTATGGCTACACCTTC
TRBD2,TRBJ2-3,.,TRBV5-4,CVSSKVLAASTDTQYF,TGTGTCAGCAGCAAAGTCCTAGCGGCTAGCACAGATACGCAGTATTTT
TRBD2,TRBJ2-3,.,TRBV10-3,CATGLAGADTQYF,TGTGCCACTGGACTAGCGGGAGCAGATACGCAGTATTTT
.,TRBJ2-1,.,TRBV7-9,CDSSLGSSYNEQFF,TGTGACAGCAGCTTAGGGAGCTCCTACAATGAGCAGTTCTTC
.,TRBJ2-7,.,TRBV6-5,CANSTRGAPSEQYF,TGTGCCAACAGCACGAGGGGGGCCCCCTCCGAGCAGTACTTC
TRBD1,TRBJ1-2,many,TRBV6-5,CASSYSISDTGVGGYTF,TGTGCCAGCAGTTACTCGATCTCCGATACAGGGGTGGGCGGCTACACCTTC
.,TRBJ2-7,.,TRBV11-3,CASSNSCEQYF,TGTGCCAGCAGCAATTCCTGCGAGCAGTACTTC
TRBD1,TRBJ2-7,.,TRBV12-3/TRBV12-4,CASSSKTGGAGYEQYF,TGTGCCAGCAGTTCCAAGACAGGGGGCGCCGGGTACGAGCAGTACTTC
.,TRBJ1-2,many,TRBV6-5,CASSYNWGYGYTF,TGTGCCAGCAGTTACAACTGGGGCTATGGCTACACCTTC
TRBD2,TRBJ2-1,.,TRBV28,CASSWGGSGFNEQFF,TGTGCCAGCAGCTGGGGCGGGAGTGGATTCAATGAGCAGTTCTTC